The T cell receptor (beta chain) under discussion was sequenced for a study of control samples from healthy donors and cancer patients (TCRdb year 2020). This clone was found a few times. Its binding antigen is unknown. No base-level quality is on record; no much larger clone is a single base apart. Library preparation used the immunoSEQ multiplex PCR assay. This is the immuneACCESS table as TCRdb keeps it, with only in-frame sequences that have V and J called. A part of the clones is gone; compared with another copy, unresolved V genes explain less than half, and the rest is unexplained. The sample table contains 150,000 to 200,000 clones; only one count was recorded for 75% to 95% of them. Approximately 1.4% of the sample is in the top ten clones. V is pared back by 3 bases and J by 4 bases, with 3 bases lying between the germline termini. Reading the germline V gene gives CDR1 MDHEN and CDR2 SYDVKM. The CDR3 numbers 12 residues from cysteine through phenylalanine. Only CDR3 DNA is held: 36 bases, read in frame from base 1.

This receptor was identified in a woman in her 30s in good health. Sequencing was performed on blood. Recombination connected TRBV28 to TRBJ1-4; the D gene is unclear. The CDR3 region has the sequence CASSFFNEKLFF. In nucleotide form, the sequence is TGTGCCAGCAGTTTTTTTAATGAAAAACTGTTTTTT.